This record covers a single T cell receptor (beta chain). CDR1 SGDLS and CDR2 YYNGEE come from the germline V gene. This CDR3 has 15 residues. Trimming removed 3 bases from V and 1 base from J, with 13 bases in between. This entry is derived from a study of blood T cell repertoires in COVID-19. In the study overall: COVID-19 samples collected from the United States, Italy and Spain covered acute and convalescent phases. T cells, B-cell-depleted T cells, or PBMCs provided the cDNA or gDNA that served as material.

The repertoire was sequenced with immunoSEQ multiplex PCR; TCRdb's copy has only in-frame clones and lacks some. The sample gives more than 300,000 clones, about nine tenths of which show up once; less than 11% is in the top ten. Which cohort a participant joined came from the clinical history participants gave. The origin of this receptor is a woman younger than 30 who had recovered from COVID-19. Sequencing was carried out using PBMCs or T cells enriched from blood (not recorded which). V and J are TRBV9 and TRBJ1-1; D gene uncertain. The CDR3, as DNA: TGTGCCAGCAGCGGTCCCGGGAAGGGGAACACTGAAGCTTTCTTT. Protein: CASSGPGKGNTEAFF.